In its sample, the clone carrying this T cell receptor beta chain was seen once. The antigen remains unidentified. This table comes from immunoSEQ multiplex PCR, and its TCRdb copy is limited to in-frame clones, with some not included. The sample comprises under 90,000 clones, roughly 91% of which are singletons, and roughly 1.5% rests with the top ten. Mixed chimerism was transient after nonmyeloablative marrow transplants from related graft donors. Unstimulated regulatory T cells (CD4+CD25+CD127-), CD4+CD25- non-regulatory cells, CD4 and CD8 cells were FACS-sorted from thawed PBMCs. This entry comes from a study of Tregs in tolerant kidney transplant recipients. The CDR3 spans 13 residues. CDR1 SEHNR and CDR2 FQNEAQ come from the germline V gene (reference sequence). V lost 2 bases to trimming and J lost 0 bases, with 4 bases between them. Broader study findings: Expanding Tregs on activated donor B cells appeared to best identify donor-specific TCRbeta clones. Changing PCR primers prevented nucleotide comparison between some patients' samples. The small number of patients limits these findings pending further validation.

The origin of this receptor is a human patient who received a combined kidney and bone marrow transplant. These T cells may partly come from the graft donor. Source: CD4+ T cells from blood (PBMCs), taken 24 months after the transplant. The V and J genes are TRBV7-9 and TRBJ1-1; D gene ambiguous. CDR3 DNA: TGTGCCAGCAGCTTAATCGTGAACACTGAAGCTTTCTTT. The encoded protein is CASSLIVNTEAFF. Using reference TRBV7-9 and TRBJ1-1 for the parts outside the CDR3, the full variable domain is DTGVSQNPRHKITKRGQNVTFRCDPISEHNRLYWYRQTLGQGPEFLTYFQNEAQLEKSRLLSDRFSAERPKGSFSTLEIQRTEQGDSAMYLCASSLIVNTEAFFGQGTRLTVV.